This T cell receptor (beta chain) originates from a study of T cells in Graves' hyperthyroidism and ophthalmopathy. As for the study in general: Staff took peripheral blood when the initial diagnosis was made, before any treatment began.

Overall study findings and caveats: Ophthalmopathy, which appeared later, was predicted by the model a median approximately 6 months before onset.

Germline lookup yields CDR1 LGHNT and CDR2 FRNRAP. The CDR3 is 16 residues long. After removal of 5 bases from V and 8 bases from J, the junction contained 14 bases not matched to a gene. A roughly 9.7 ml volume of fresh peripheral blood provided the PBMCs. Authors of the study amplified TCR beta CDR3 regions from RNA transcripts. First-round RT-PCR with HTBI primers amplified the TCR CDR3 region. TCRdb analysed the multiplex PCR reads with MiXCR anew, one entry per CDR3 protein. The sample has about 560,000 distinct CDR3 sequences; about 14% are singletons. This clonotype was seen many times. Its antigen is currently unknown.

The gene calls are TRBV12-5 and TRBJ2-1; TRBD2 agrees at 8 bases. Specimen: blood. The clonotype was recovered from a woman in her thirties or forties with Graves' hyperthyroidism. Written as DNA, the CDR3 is TGTGCTAGTGGTCTCCCTAGCGGGTTGGAAGGTGATGAGCAGTTCTTC. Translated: CASGLPSGLEGDEQFF.